Shown below are 30 T cell receptor beta chains from a single sample sequenced in a study of OX40 agonist ivuxolimab in advanced cancers. Sequenced by immunoSEQ multiplex PCR; TCRdb stores in-frame clones only, minus some. The data contain tens of thousands of clones, approximately 90% of them seen just once; the ten biggest clones take up around 12%. Sequenced here: CD4+ or CD8+ T cells sorted from blood, sampled in a trial of the OX40 agonist ivuxolimab. All receptors derive from an adult with an advanced solid tumor such as melanoma, head and neck, liver or kidney cancer.

The chain recombines TRBV28 with TRBJ2-7; D not resolved. From germline, CDR1 is MDHEN and CDR2 SYDVKM. The CDR3 runs 16 residues. V was shortened by 4 bases and J by 0 bases, with 16 bases between the two germline ends. DNA of the CDR3: TGTGCCAGCAGTTCGGTGATTACCCTCCTCTCCTACGAGCAGTACTTC. Protein sequence: CASSSVITLLSYEQYF.

Of note for this clone: At one of its ends the junction is not consistent with the germline gene, which may arise from a read error. The V and J genes are TRBV5-1 and TRBJ2-1; D is tentatively TRBD1 or TRBD2 (5 bases each). Germline values: CDR1 SGHRS, CDR2 YFSETQ. The CDR3 has 13 residues. CDR3 DNA: TGCGCCAGCACCTTGGGACCCAACAATGAGCAGTTCTTC. Encoded protein: CASTLGPNNEQFF.

This chain uses TRBV5-1 with TRBJ2-3, with no clear D. The germline CDR1 and CDR2 sequences are SGHRS and YFSETQ. The V and J ends lost 0 bases and 0 bases respectively, with 8 bases between them. This CDR3 is built from 15 residues. The CDR3, as DNA: TGCGCCAGCAGCTTGGCCGGTACTAGCACAGATACGCAGTATTTT. As protein: CASSLAGTSTDTQYF.

The chain uses TRBV5-1 and TRBJ2-3, with D unclear. In germline, CDR1 is SGHRS, CDR2 YFSETQ. Trimming cost V 0 bases and J 14 bases, with 13 bases left between them. The CDR3 is 12 residues long. Here the CDR3 reads CASSLDLLVRYF. CDR3 coding DNA: TGCGCCAGCAGCTTGGATCTATTAGTTAGGTATTTT.

This chain uses TRBV28 with TRBJ2-3; TRBD1 might be the D (5 bases). The CDR3 extends over 11 amino acids. The V and J ends lost 4 bases and 6 bases respectively, with 5 bases between them. The germline V gene encodes CDR1 MDHEN and CDR2 SYDVKM. The CDR3 bases are TGTGCCAGCAGTTCAGGGGATACGCAGTATTTT. It translates to CASSSGDTQYF.

The chain recombines TRBV5-5 with TRBJ1-5; D call uncertain. CDR1 is SGHKS and CDR2 is YYEKEE in the germline V gene (reference sequence). The germline V and J ends were trimmed by 4 bases and 4 bases, with 18 bases remaining between them. CDR3 length: 16 residues. The CDR3 DNA sequence: TGTGCCAGCAGCCCCTACGCGTGGCAAACTAATCAGCCCCAGCATTTT. Translating it yields CASSPYAWQTNQPQHF.

The chain recombines TRBV28 with TRBJ1-3; D uncertain. The ends were cut back, 2 bases at V and 0 bases at J, with 14 bases in the middle. Germline assignment: CDR1 MDHEN and CDR2 SYDVKM. CDR3 length equals 17 residues. DNA for the CDR3: TGTGCCAGCAGTTTAACTTTCGGCAGAACCTCTGGAAACACCATATATTTT. This gives the protein CASSLTFGRTSGNTIYF. Together with reference TRBV28 and TRBJ1-3, the CDR3 gives the full variable domain: DVKVTQSSRYLVKRTGEKVFLECVQDMDHENMFWYRQDPGLGLRLIYFSYDVKMKEKGDIPEGYSVSREKKERFSLILESASTNQTSMYLCASSLTFGRTSGNTIYFGEGSWLTVV.

The rearrangement joins TRBV2 to TRBJ1-5; 7 nucleotides match TRBD1. CDR3 length equals 15 residues. CDR1 is SNHLY, CDR2 FYNNEI, per germline. After removal of 6 bases from V and 7 bases from J, the junction contained 12 bases not matched to a gene. The CDR3 spells CASSRRQGSGQPQHF. The CDR3 DNA reads TGTGCCAGCAGCCGAAGACAGGGATCGGGGCAGCCCCAGCATTTT.

This clone was seen a few times. The rearrangement joins TRBV2 to TRBJ2-4; the D gene could be TRBD1 or TRBD2 (5 bases each). Germline CDR1 reads SNHLY; CDR2 reads FYNNEI. The CDR3 totals 23 residues. V dropped 3 bases and J dropped 0 bases, with 33 bases sitting between them. The CDR3 bases are TGTGCCAGCAGTGACCCCCCACCCTCCGCCGGGACCGAGTTTTTCCTAGCCAAAAACATTCAGTACTTC. Its translation: CASSDPPPSAGTEFFLAKNIQYF.

The genes are TRBV19 and TRBJ2-3; D is tentatively TRBD1 or TRBD2 (5 bases each). CDR1 is LNHDA and CDR2 is SQIVND in the germline V gene (reference sequence). The CDR3 has 12 amino acids. The V end lost 4 bases, the J end lost 6 bases, and 8 bases lay between the germline ends. CDR3 nucleotides: TGTGCCAGTAGTAACCGGGACGATACGCAGTATTTT. Amino acids: CASSNRDDTQYF.

This chain joins TRBV6-5 and TRBJ2-5; the D is unclear. The end of the DNA aligns better with TRBJ2-7, so the J call may be wrong. The CDR3 has 11 residues. Germline V gene sequence: CDR1 MNHEY, CDR2 SVGAGI. The CDR3 DNA follows: TGTGCCAGCAGTGAATTCTACGAGCAGTACTTC. Translated, it gives CASSEFYEQYF.

The V gene is TRBV21-1, the J gene TRBJ2-3; TRBD2 was called by the table and not checked on the DNA. TRBV21-1 is a pseudogene. The CDR3 has 15 amino acids. The CDR3 sequence: CASSPRASSTDTQYF. The DNA of the CDR3 is TGTGCCAGCAGCCCCCGCGCGTCTAGCACAGATACGCAGTATTTT.

This chain connects TRBV7-6 to TRBJ2-3; a weak D match, TRBD2 (6 bases). The ends were cut back, 2 bases at V and 4 bases at J, with 13 bases in the middle. The CDR3 sequence is 15 residues long. Germline CDR1 reads SGHVS; CDR2 reads FNYEAQ. The CDR3 DNA reads as TGTGCCAGCAGCTTACTAGCGAACGTCGCAGATACGCAGTATTTT. It encodes CASSLLANVADTQYF.

In regard to this clone: The sample has other DNA sequences that encode this CDR3 too. V gene TRBV18 combines with J gene TRBJ2-7; 13 nucleotides line up with TRBD2. Looked up from germline, CDR1 is KGHSH and CDR2 is LQKENI. The CDR3 loop spans 15 amino acids. J lost 2 bases, V lost 3 bases, and 1 base had no gene match. DNA for the CDR3: TGTGCCAGCTCACCGGGACTAGCGGGAACCTACGAGCAGTACTTC. Protein sequence: CASSPGLAGTYEQYF. The full variable domain, rest sourced from reference TRBV18 and TRBJ2-7, is NAGVMQNPRHLVRRRGQEARLRCSPMKGHSHVYWYRQLPEEGLKFMVYLQKENIIDESGMPKERFSAEFPKEGPSILRIQQVVRGDSAAYFCASSPGLAGTYEQYFGPGTRLTVT.

V usage is TRBV5-1 and J usage is TRBJ1-3, with a weak D call TRBD1 (5 bases). Looked up from germline, CDR1 is SGHRS and CDR2 is YFSETQ. V shed 0 bases and J shed 2 bases, with 18 bases lying between them. The CDR3 is 18 amino acids. This CDR3 is CASSLEPGIRVPGNTIYF. The CDR3 bases are TGCGCCAGCAGCTTGGAACCAGGGATTAGAGTTCCTGGAAACACCATATATTTT. The whole variable domain, filled in from reference TRBV5-1 and TRBJ1-3, reads KAGVTQTPRYLIKTRGQQVTLSCSPISGHRSVSWYQQTPGQGLQFLFEYFSETQRNKGNFPGRFSGRQFSNSRSEMNVSTLELGDSALYLCASSLEPGIRVPGNTIYFGEGSWLTVV.

The chain has TRBV15 and TRBJ2-1; D gene ambiguous. There are 14 residues in the CDR3. Trimming removed 1 base from V and 9 bases from J, with 13 bases in between. Germline V gene lookup returns CDR1 LNHNV and CDR2 YYDKDF (reference sequence). CDR3 sequence reads: CATSRVPTYSEQFF. The DNA of the CDR3 is TGTGCCACCAGCAGAGTTCCGACTTATAGTGAGCAGTTCTTC.

The chain employs TRBV10-2 and TRBJ2-7; TRBD1 matches 10 bases. Germline loops: CDR1 WSHSY, CDR2 SAAADI. Trimming removed 7 bases from V and 1 base from J; junction bases left unmatched: 10. CDR3 length: 16 residues. In DNA, the CDR3 is TGCGCCAGCACTGGTTTACCGGGACAGGGGTCCTACGAGCAGTACTTC. This sequence encodes CASTGLPGQGSYEQYF.

The V call is TRBV5-1, the J call TRBJ2-5; D could derive from TRBD1 or TRBD2 (5 bases each). This CDR3 region has 14 residues. Germline loops: CDR1 SGHRS, CDR2 YFSETQ. The V end lost 5 bases, the J end lost 5 bases, and 16 bases lay between the germline ends. The CDR3 nucleotides read TGCGCCAGCAGTCCGGGACGGTTATGGGAGACCCAGTACTTC. Amino acid sequence: CASSPGRLWETQYF.

The rearrangement joins TRBV6-1 to TRBJ1-3; D is ambiguous. The V gene's germline CDR1 is MNHNS and CDR2 SASEGT. The CDR3 is 14 residues long. Trimming took 2 bases from V and 4 from J, leaving 9 bases between them. The CDR3: CASSEWGSGNTIYF. CDR3 in DNA: TGTGCCAGCAGTGAATGGGGATCGGGAAACACCATATATTTT.

The rearrangement joins TRBV27 to TRBJ2-5, with TRBD1 identical over 7 bases. The J call may be wrong; the DNA end is better matched by TRBJ2-7. Germline loops: CDR1 MNHEY, CDR2 SMNVEV (reference sequence). There are 13 residues in the CDR3. The CDR3 spells CASGKGQNYEQYF. CDR3 DNA sequence: TGTGCCAGCGGCAAGGGACAGAACTACGAGCAGTACTTC.

This chain connects TRBV6-5 to TRBJ1-2; maybe TRBD1 (6 bases). CDR1 is MNHEY, CDR2 SVGAGI, per germline. Trimming removed 4 bases at V and 8 bases at J, with 11 bases between. The CDR3 has 12 residues. CDR3 nucleotides: TGTGCCAGCAGTTCTACAGGGCCCGGCTACACCTTC. Amino acid sequence: CASSSTGPGYTF.

V gene TRBV15 combines with J gene TRBJ1-2; no reliable D call. This CDR3 is built from 15 residues. The V and J ends lost 0 bases and 4 bases respectively, with 12 bases between them. Germline assignment: CDR1 LNHNV and CDR2 YYDKDF (reference sequence). This chain's CDR3 is CATSRDLHGSYGYTF. The CDR3 DNA is TGTGCCACCAGCAGAGATTTGCACGGAAGCTATGGCTACACCTTC.

V gene TRBV30 combines with J gene TRBJ1-5; no firm D call. V was cut by 3 bases and J by 6 bases, with 15 bases left in between. Germline CDR1 reads GTSNPN; CDR2 reads SVGIG (reference sequence). This CDR3 spans 14 amino acids. The CDR3 DNA follows: TGTGCCTGGAGACTCCCGACAAGGCGTCAGCCCCAGCATTTT. This sequence encodes CAWRLPTRRQPQHF.

This clone occurred a few times. The chain employs TRBV7-9 and TRBJ1-2; D unclear. V gave up 1 base and J gave up 4 bases, with 4 bases separating them. The CDR3 has 12 amino acids. CDR1 and CDR2 (germline): SEHNR, FQNEAQ (reference sequence). CDR3 DNA: TGTGCCAGCAGCTTAGACATCTATGGCTACACCTTC. Its protein is CASSLDIYGYTF.

The rearrangement uses TRBV5-4 and TRBJ1-1, with D possibly TRBD1 on 5 matching bases. The CDR3 sequence is 13 residues long. Between the trimmed V and J ends, which lost 4 bases and 1 base, there was a span of 8 bases. Germline V gene sequence: CDR1 SGHNT, CDR2 YYREEE (reference sequence). The chain's CDR3 is CASSPDKNTEAFF. In DNA, the CDR3 is TGTGCCAGCAGCCCGGACAAGAACACTGAAGCTTTCTTT. Looking up the rest from reference TRBV5-4 and TRBJ1-1 gives the full variable domain: ETGVTQSPTHLIKTRGQQVTLRCSSQSGHNTVSWYQQALGQGPQFIFQYYREEENGRGNFPPRFSGLQFPNYSSELNVNALELDDSALYLCASSPDKNTEAFFGQGTRLTVV.

The chain joins TRBV7-9 to TRBJ2-3; no firm D call. V lost 2 bases to trimming and J lost 2 bases, with 5 bases between them. There are 13 residues in the CDR3. The germline V gene encodes CDR1 SEHNR and CDR2 FQNEAQ (reference sequence). In DNA, the CDR3 is TGTGCCAGCAGCTTAAGTCACACAGATACGCAGTATTTT. This codes for CASSLSHTDTQYF.

The chain uses TRBV5-4 and TRBJ1-6; a weak D match, TRBD1 (6 bases). V was shortened by 1 base and J by 10 bases, with 12 bases between the two germline ends. The germline V gene encodes CDR1 SGHNT and CDR2 YYREEE (reference sequence). The length of the CDR3 is 14 residues. The CDR3 region is CASSLTGINSPLHF. The CDR3 DNA reads as TGTGCCAGCAGCTTGACAGGGATCAACTCACCCCTCCACTTT.

The chain employs TRBV28 and TRBJ1-2, with D possibly being TRBD1 (5 bases). CDR1 and CDR2 (germline): MDHEN, SYDVKM. The V gene lost 5 bases and the J gene lost 5 bases, with 12 bases spanning the gap. The CDR3 totals 13 residues. Here the CDR3 reads CASSTRQPYGYTF. The CDR3 DNA follows: TGTGCCAGCAGTACCAGACAGCCGTATGGCTACACCTTC.

This chain uses TRBV5-1 with TRBJ2-7; 11 bases align to TRBD2. Germline lookup yields CDR1 SGHRS and CDR2 YFSETQ. The CDR3 consists of 15 residues. Losses at the gene ends were 0 bases for V and 3 bases for J; bases not matched to a gene: 2. CDR3 loop: CASSLGLAGGYEQYF. The CDR3, as DNA: TGCGCCAGCAGCTTGGGGCTAGCGGGGGGCTACGAGCAGTACTTC.

The gene calls are TRBV19 and TRBJ2-7; D is uncertain. Germline CDR1 LNHDA, CDR2 SQIVND (reference sequence). Trimming pared 5 bases from V and 7 bases from J, leaving 9 bases between. The CDR3 totals 11 residues. CDR3 residues: CASSDGWEQYF. CDR3 sequence (DNA): TGTGCCAGTAGTGACGGGTGGGAGCAGTACTTC.